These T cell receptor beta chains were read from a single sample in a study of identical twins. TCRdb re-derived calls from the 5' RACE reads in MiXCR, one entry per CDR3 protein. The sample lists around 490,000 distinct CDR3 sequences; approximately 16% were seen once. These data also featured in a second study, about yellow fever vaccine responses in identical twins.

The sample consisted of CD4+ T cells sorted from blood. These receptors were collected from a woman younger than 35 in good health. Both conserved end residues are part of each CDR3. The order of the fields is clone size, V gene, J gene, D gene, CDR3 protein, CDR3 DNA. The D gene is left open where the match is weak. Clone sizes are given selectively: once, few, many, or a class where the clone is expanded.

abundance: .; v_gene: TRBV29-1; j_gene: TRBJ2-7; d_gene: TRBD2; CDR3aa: CSVKLAGGYYEQYF; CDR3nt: TGCAGCGTTAAACTAGCGGGAGGGTATTACGAGCAGTACTTC
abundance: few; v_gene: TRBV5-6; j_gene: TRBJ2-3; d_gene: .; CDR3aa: CASSPDGGVSDTQYF; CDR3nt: TGTGCCAGCAGCCCGGACGGGGGAGTCTCAGATACGCAGTATTTT
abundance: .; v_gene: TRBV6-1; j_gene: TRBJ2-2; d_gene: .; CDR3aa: CASSPLAGWGELFF; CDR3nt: TGTGCCAGCAGTCCCCTGGCCGGCTGGGGGGAGCTGTTTTTT
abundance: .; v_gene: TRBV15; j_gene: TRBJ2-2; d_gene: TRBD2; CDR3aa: CATSRGAGEGYTGELFF; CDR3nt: TGTGCCACCAGCAGAGGTGCCGGGGAGGGGTACACCGGGGAGCTGTTTTTT
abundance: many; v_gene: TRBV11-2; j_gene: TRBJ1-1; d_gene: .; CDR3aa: CASSRSGTEAFF; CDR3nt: TGTGCCAGCAGCCGGAGTGGCACTGAAGCTTTCTTT
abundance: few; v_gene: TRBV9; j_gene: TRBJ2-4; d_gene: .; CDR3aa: CASSVEAQIGNIQYF; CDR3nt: TGTGCCAGCAGCGTAGAGGCCCAGATTGGGAACATTCAGTACTTC
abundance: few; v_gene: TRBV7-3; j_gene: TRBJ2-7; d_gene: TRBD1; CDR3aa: CASSSSGQGIDEQYF; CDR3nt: TGTGCCAGCAGTTCCAGCGGACAGGGGATCGACGAGCAGTACTTC
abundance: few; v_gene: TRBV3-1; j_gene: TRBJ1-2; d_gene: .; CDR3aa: CASSQDLQAERWGYTF; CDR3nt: TGTGCCAGCAGCCAAGATCTCCAGGCAGAGAGATGGGGCTACACCTTC
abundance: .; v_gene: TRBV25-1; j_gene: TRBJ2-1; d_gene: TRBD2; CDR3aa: CASSARAGASYNEQFF; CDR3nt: TGTGCCAGCAGTGCACGAGCGGGAGCCTCCTACAATGAGCAGTTCTTC
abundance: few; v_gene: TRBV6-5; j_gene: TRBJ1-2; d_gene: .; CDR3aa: CASSYLTSNYGYTF; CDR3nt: TGTGCCAGCAGTTATCTTACTTCTAACTATGGCTACACCTTC
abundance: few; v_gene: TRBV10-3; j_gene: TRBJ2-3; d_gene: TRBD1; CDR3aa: CASQGGTGVTDTQYF; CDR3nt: TGTGCCTCTCAAGGAGGGACAGGGGTCACAGATACGCAGTATTTT
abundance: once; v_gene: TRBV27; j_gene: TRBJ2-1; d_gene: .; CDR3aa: CASTLNWASRSGEQFF; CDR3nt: TGTGCCAGCACCTTAAACTGGGCAAGCCGATCGGGTGAGCAGTTCTTC
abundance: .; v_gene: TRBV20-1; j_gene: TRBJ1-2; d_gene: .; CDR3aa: CSARDRGLGGYTF; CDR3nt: TGCAGTGCTAGAGATCGCGGTTTGGGGGGCTACACCTTC
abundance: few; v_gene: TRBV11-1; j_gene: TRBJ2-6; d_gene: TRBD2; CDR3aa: CASSGRGLTLTPSGANVLTF; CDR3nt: TGTGCCAGCAGCGGGAGGGGTCTTACCCTTACCCCCTCTGGGGCCAACGTCCTGACTTTC
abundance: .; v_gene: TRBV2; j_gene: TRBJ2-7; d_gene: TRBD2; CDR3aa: CASRERSGRADEQYF; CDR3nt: TGTGCCAGCAGAGAACGTAGCGGGAGGGCGGACGAGCAGTACTTC
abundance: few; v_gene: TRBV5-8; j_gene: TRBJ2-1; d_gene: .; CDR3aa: CASSAYGQWGEQFF; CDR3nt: TGTGCCAGCAGCGCATACGGACAATGGGGTGAGCAGTTCTTC
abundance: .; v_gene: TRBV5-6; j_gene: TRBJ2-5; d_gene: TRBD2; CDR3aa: CASSRETSAQETQYF; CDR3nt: TGTGCCAGCAGCCGGGAGACTAGCGCACAAGAGACCCAGTACTTC
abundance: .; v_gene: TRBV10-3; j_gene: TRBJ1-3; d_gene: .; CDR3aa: CAISDGTPVGGNTIYF; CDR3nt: TGTGCCATCAGTGACGGGACACCCGTCGGGGGAAACACCATATATTTT
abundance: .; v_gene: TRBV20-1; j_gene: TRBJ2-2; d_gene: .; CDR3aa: CSATSGVWNTGELFF; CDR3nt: TGCAGTGCTACGTCAGGGGTTTGGAACACCGGGGAGCTGTTTTTT
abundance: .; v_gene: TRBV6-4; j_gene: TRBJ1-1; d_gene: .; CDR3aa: CASRTEESGGTEAFF; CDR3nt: TGTGCCAGCAGAACGGAGGAATCCGGGGGCACTGAAGCTTTCTTT
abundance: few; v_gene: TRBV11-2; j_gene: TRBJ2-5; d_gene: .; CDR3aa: CASSPAGSWETQYF; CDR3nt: TGTGCCAGCAGTCCCGCCGGGTCGTGGGAGACCCAGTACTTC
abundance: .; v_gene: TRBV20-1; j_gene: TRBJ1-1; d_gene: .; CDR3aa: CSATRAGGTEAFF; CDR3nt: TGCAGTGCAACAAGGGCGGGGGGAACTGAAGCTTTCTTT
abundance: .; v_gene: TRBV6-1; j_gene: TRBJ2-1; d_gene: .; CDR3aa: CASSLASASYNEQLF; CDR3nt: TGTGCCAGCAGCCTCGCTAGCGCCTCCTACAATGAGCAGCTCTTC
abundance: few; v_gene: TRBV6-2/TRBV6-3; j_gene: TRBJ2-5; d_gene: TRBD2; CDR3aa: CASSAPGLGETQYF; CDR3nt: TGTGCCAGCAGTGCCCCGGGACTAGGAGAGACCCAGTACTTC
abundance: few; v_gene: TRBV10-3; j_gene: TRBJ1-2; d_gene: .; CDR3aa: CAITGQGSYVGGYTF; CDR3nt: TGTGCCATCACGGGGCAGGGATCATATGTCGGTGGCTACACCTTC
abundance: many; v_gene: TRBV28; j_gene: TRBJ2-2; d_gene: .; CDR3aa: CASSLSPNTGELFF; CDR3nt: TGTGCCAGCAGTTTATCTCCGAACACCGGGGAGCTGTTTTTT
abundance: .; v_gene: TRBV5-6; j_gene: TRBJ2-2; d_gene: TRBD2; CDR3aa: CASSTDGLAQNTGELFF; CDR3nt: TGTGCCAGCAGCACCGACGGACTAGCGCAGAACACCGGGGAGCTGTTTTTT
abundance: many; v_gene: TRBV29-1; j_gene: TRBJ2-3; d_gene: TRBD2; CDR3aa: CSVDSGSDADTQYF; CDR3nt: TGCAGCGTTGATAGCGGGAGTGATGCAGATACGCAGTATTTT
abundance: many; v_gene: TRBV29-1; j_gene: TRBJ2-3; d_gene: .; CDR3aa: CSVDRISTDTQYF; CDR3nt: TGCAGCGTTGACAGAATATCCACAGATACGCAGTATTTT
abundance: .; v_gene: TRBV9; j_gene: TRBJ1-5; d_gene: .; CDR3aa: CASSVEVGQPQHF; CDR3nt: TGTGCCAGCAGCGTAGAAGTCGGGCAGCCCCAGCATTTT
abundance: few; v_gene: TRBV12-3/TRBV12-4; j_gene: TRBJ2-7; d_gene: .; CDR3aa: CASSAHRVGEQYF; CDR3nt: TGTGCCAGCAGTGCCCACAGGGTCGGCGAGCAGTACTTC
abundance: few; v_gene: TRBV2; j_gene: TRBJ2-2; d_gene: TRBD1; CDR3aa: CASSGQGGTGELFF; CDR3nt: TGTGCCAGCAGCGGACAGGGGGGCACCGGGGAGCTGTTTTTT
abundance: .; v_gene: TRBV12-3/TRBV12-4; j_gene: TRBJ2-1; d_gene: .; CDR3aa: CASSSRGSGPLGSYNEQFF; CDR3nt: TGTGCCAGCAGTTCCAGGGGTAGCGGCCCGTTGGGCTCCTACAATGAGCAGTTCTTC
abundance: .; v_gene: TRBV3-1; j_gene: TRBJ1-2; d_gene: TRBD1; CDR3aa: CASSPRGDDYGYTF; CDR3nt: TGTGCCAGCAGCCCCAGGGGGGATGACTATGGCTACACCTTC
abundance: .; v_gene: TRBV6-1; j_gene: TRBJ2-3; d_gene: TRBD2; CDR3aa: CASSILLAGSTDTQYF; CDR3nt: TGTGCCAGCAGTATCCTACTAGCGGGGAGCACAGATACGCAGTATTTT
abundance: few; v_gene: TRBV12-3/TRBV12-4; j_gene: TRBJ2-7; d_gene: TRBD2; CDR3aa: CASSILAGGLGEQYF; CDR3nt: TGTGCCAGCAGCATACTAGCGGGAGGGCTGGGTGAGCAGTACTTC
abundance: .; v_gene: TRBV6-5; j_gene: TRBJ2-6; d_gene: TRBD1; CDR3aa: CASSYWTGARSGANVLTF; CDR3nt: TGTGCCAGCAGTTATTGGACAGGGGCGCGCTCTGGGGCCAACGTCCTGACTTTC
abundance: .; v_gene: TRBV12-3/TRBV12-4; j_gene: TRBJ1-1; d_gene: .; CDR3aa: CASSSTFEAFF; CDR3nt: TGTGCCAGCAGTTCAACCTTTGAAGCTTTCTTT
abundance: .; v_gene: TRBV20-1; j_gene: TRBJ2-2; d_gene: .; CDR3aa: CSAAANTGELFF; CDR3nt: TGCAGTGCCGCGGCGAACACCGGGGAGCTGTTTTTT
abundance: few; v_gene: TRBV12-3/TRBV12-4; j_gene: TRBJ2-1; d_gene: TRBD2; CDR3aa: CASRGTSGSHEQFF; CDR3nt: TGTGCCAGCAGGGGGACTAGCGGGAGCCATGAGCAGTTCTTC
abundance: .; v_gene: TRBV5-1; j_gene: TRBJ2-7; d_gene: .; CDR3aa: CASSWGDVLSWEQYF; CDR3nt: TGCGCCAGCAGCTGGGGGGACGTCCTCAGTTGGGAGCAGTACTTC
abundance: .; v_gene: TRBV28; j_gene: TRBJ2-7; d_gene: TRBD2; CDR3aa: CASSSLAGDISYEQYF; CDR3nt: TGTGCCAGCAGCTCGCTAGCGGGAGACATCTCCTACGAGCAGTACTTC
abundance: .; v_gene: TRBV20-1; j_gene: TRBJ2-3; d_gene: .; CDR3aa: CSARSPGLGVADTQYF; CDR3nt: TGCAGTGCTAGATCCCCGGGACTGGGGGTCGCAGATACGCAGTATTTT